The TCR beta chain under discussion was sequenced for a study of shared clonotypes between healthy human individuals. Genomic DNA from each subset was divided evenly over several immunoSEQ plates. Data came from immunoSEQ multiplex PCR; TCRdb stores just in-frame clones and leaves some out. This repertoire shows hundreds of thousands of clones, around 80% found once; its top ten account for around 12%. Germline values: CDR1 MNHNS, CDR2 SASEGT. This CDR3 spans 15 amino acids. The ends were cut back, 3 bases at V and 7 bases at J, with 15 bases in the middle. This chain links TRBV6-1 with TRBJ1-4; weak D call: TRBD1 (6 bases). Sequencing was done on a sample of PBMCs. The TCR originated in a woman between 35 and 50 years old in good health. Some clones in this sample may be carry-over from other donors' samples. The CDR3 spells CASSEWGAPREKLFF. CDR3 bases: TGTGCCAGCAGTGAGTGGGGGGCGCCCCGTGAAAAACTGTTTTTT.